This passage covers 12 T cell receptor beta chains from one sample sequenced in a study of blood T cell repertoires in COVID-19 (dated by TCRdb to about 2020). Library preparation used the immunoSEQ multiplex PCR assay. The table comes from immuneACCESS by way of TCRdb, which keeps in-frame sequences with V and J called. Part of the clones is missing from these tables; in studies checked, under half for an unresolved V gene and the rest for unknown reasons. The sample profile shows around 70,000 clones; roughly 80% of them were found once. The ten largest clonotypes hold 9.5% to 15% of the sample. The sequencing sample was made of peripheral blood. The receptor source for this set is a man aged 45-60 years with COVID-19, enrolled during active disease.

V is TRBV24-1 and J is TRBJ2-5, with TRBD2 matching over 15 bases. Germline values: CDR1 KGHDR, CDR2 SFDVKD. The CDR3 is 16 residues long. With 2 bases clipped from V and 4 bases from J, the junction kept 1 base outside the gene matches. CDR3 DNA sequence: TGTGCCACCAGTGATTGGACTAGCGGGAGGGCAGAGACCCAGTACTTC. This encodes CATSDWTSGRAETQYF.

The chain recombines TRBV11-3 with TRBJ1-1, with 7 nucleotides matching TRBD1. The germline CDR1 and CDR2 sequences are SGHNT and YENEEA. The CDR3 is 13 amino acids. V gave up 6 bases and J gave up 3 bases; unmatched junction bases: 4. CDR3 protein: CASSLQGYTEAFF. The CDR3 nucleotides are TGTGCCAGCAGTTTACAGGGGTACACTGAAGCTTTCTTT.

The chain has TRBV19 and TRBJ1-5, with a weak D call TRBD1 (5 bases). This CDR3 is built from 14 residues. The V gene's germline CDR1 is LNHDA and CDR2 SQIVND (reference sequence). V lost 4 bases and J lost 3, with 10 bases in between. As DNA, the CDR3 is TGTGCCAGTAGTACCCGACAGTACAATCAGCCCCAGCATTTT. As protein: CASSTRQYNQPQHF.

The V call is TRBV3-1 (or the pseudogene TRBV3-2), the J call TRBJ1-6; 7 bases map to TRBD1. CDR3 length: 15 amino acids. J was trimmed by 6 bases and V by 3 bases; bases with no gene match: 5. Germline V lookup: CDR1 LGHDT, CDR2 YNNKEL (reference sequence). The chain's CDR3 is CASSHSGTANSPLHF. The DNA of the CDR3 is TGTGCCAGCAGCCACTCCGGGACAGCTAATTCACCCCTCCACTTT.

The CDR3 DNA follows: TGTGCCACCAGCAGAGATCTCCCGACTGCCGGGAAAACCTACGAGCAGTACTTC. Its translation is CATSRDLPTAGKTYEQYF. This chain joins TRBV15 and TRBJ2-7; D might be TRBD2 (5 bases). The CDR3 extends over 18 amino acids. The germline V gene has CDR1 LNHNV and CDR2 YYDKDF (reference sequence). Trimming removed 0 bases at V and 2 bases at J, with 20 bases between.

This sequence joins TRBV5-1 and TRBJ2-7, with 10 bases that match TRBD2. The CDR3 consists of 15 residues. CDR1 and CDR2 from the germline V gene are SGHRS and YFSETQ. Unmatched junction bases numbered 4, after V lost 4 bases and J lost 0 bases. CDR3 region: CASSRTSGSSYEQYF. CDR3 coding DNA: TGCGCCAGCAGCCGGACTAGCGGATCCTCCTACGAGCAGTACTTC. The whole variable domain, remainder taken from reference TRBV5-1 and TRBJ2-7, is KAGVTQTPRYLIKTRGQQVTLSCSPISGHRSVSWYQQTPGQGLQFLFEYFSETQRNKGNFPGRFSGRQFSNSRSEMNVSTLELGDSALYLCASSRTSGSSYEQYFGPGTRLTVT.

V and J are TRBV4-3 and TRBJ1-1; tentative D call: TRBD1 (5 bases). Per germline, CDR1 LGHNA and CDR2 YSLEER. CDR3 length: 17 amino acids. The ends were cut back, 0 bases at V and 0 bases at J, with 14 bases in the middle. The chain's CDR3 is CASSQDGNRRVNTEAFF. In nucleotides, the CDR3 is TGCGCCAGCAGCCAAGATGGCAACCGCAGGGTGAACACTGAAGCTTTCTTT.

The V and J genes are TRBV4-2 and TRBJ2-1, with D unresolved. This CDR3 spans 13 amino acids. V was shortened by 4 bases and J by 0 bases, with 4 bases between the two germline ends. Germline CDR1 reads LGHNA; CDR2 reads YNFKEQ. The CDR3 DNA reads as TGTGCCAGCAGCCCCCTCTCCTACAATGAGCAGTTCTTC. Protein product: CASSPLSYNEQFF.

The CDR3 reads CASSTSNSNQPQHF. CDR3 in DNA: TGTGCCAGCAGCACATCAAATAGCAATCAGCCCCAGCATTTT. The chain combines TRBV28 with TRBJ1-5; unclear D gene. CDR1 is MDHEN, CDR2 SYDVKM, per germline. The CDR3 contains 14 residues. Deletions cut 6 bases from V and 0 bases from J, with 9 bases between.

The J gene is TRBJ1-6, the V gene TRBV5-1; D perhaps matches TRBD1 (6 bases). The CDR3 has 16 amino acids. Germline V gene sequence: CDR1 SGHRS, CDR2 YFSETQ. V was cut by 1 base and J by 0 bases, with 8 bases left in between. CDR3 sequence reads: CASSLQGSSYNSPLHF. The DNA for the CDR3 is TGCGCCAGCAGCTTGCAGGGGAGCTCCTATAATTCACCCCTCCACTTT.

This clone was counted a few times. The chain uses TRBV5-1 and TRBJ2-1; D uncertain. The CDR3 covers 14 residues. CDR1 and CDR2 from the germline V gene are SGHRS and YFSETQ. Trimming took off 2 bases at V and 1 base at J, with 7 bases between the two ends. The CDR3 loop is CASSFWSSYNEQFF. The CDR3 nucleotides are TGCGCCAGCAGCTTTTGGAGTTCCTACAATGAGCAGTTCTTC. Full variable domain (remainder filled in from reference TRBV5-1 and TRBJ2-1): KAGVTQTPRYLIKTRGQQVTLSCSPISGHRSVSWYQQTPGQGLQFLFEYFSETQRNKGNFPGRFSGRQFSNSRSEMNVSTLELGDSALYLCASSFWSSYNEQFFGPGTRLTVL.

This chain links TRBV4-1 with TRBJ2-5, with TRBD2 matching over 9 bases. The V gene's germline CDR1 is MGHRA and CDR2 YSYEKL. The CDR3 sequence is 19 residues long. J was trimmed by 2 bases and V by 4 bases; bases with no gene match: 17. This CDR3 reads CASSPLLGREGLPQETQYF. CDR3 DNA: TGCGCCAGCAGCCCCCTGTTGGGGCGGGAGGGCCTGCCGCAAGAGACCCAGTACTTC.